The 21 T cell receptor beta chains listed next were all sequenced from one sample in a study of T cell responses to AZD1222 COVID-19 vaccine. The repertoire was sequenced with immunoSEQ multiplex PCR; TCRdb's copy has only in-frame clones and lacks some. The sample holds about 85,000 clones; 85% to 90% are singletons and the top ten take about 7.7%. Sequenced material: peripheral blood, taken on day 0 of AZD1222 vaccination. Source of these receptors: an adult in good health.

The chain couples TRBV19 to TRBJ1-3; possibly TRBD1 for D (5 bases). Looked up from germline, CDR1 is LNHDA and CDR2 is SQIVND (reference sequence). V was shortened by 4 bases and J by 4 bases, with 8 bases between the two germline ends. This CDR3 contains 13 residues. The CDR3 loop reads CASSRGLGNTIYF. CDR3 sequence (DNA): TGTGCCAGTAGTAGGGGCCTCGGAAACACCATATATTTT. The variable domain in full, with the rest retrieved from reference TRBV19 and TRBJ1-3, is DGGITQSPKYLFRKEGQNVTLSCEQNLNHDAMYWYRQDPGQGLRLIYYSQIVNDFQKGDIAEGYSVSREKKESFPLTVTSAQKNPTAFYLCASSRGLGNTIYFGEGSWLTVV.

This clone was seen a few times. The gene calls are TRBV4-1 and TRBJ1-6; the D is unclear. Germline values: CDR1 MGHRA, CDR2 YSYEKL. The CDR3 spans 13 residues. The V end was cut by 0 bases, the J end by 12 bases, with 9 bases between. The CDR3 reads CASSQERSGPLHF. In nucleotides, the CDR3 is TGCGCCAGCAGCCAAGAGAGGTCGGGACCCCTCCACTTT.

The chain has TRBV12-5 and TRBJ2-5, with a tentative D call TRBD2 (7 bases). The CDR3 covers 16 residues. Germline V CDR1 and CDR2: LGHNT, FRNRAP. The V end was cut by 5 bases, the J end by 4 bases, with 20 bases between. The CDR3: CASGPDGRGAGETQYF. CDR3 nucleotides: TGTGCTAGTGGTCCCGATGGCCGGGGGGCGGGAGAGACCCAGTACTTC. Filled out from reference TRBV12-5 and TRBJ2-5, the complete variable domain reads DARVTQTPRHKVTEMGQEVTMRCQPILGHNTVFWYRQTMMQGLELLAYFRNRAPLDDSGMPKDRFSAEMPDATLATLKIQPSEPRDSAVYFCASGPDGRGAGETQYFGPGTRLLVL.

The rearrangement uses TRBV3-1 (or the pseudogene TRBV3-2) and TRBJ2-5, with 7 bases identical to TRBD1. The germline V gene encodes CDR1 LGHDT and CDR2 YNNKEL (reference sequence). The junction had 6 bases not matched to a gene; V was cut back by 0 bases and J by 5 bases. The CDR3 runs 15 residues. CDR3 loop: CASSQDSARGETQYF. In nucleotides, the CDR3 is TGTGCCAGCAGCCAAGATAGTGCCAGGGGGGAGACCCAGTACTTC.

Regarding this clone: The junction and the germline gene differ at one end; a read error may be behind it. This rearrangement joins TRBV18 to TRBJ1-1; D remains ambiguous. Germline CDR1 is KGHSH and CDR2 is LQKENI. The CDR3 extends over 15 amino acids. The CDR3 region is CAGSVSAIWNTEAFF. In DNA form, the CDR3 reads TGTGCCGGCTCAGTTTCAGCCATATGGAACACTGAAGCTTTCTTT.

V is TRBV5-1 and J is TRBJ2-1; possible D gene TRBD2, 7 bases. The V gene's germline CDR1 is SGHRS and CDR2 YFSETQ. The CDR3 sequence is 15 residues long. The V end lost 4 bases, the J end lost 0 bases, and 11 bases lay between the germline ends. CDR3 amino acids: CASSRGALSYNEQFF. Here the CDR3 DNA reads TGCGCCAGCAGCCGGGGGGCCCTCTCCTACAATGAGCAGTTCTTC.

This chain connects TRBV9 to TRBJ2-2; 13 nucleotides align to TRBD2. From germline, CDR1 is SGDLS and CDR2 YYNGEE. Germline trimming cut 3 bases from V and 5 bases from J; bases unmatched to any gene: 7. This CDR3 is built from 17 residues. This chain's CDR3 is CASSGGLAGAGTGELFF. Written as DNA, the CDR3 is TGTGCCAGCAGCGGTGGACTAGCGGGAGCGGGGACCGGGGAGCTGTTTTTT.

The chain recombines TRBV19 with TRBJ1-5; tentatively, D is TRBD1 (5 bases). With 4 bases removed from V and 8 bases from J, the gap between germline ends came to 15 bases. This CDR3 region has 14 residues. From germline, CDR1 is LNHDA and CDR2 SQIVND (reference sequence). CDR3 protein: CASSTGTLREPQHF. In nucleotides, the CDR3 is TGTGCCAGTAGTACCGGGACTTTACGGGAGCCCCAGCATTTT.

CDR3 in DNA: TGTGCCAGCAGCCACCCCCCCGTTTCTACCTACGAGCAGTACTTC. This codes for CASSHPPVSTYEQYF. V gene TRBV5-8 combines with J gene TRBJ2-7; D is ambiguous. The CDR3 sequence is 15 residues long. Germline CDR1 is SGHTS and CDR2 is YDEGEE. Trimming removed 4 bases from V and 2 bases from J, with 16 bases in between.

This chain uses TRBV7-2 with TRBJ1-5, with no clear D. V lost 9 bases, J lost 4 bases, and 13 bases lay in between. Germline values: CDR1 SGHTA, CDR2 FQGNSA. The CDR3 contains 13 residues. Here the CDR3 reads CASSHGPNQPQHF. The CDR3 region has the DNA TGTGCCAGTTCCCATGGTCCAAATCAGCCCCAGCATTTT.

J is TRBJ1-1 and V is TRBV27; maybe TRBD1 (5 bases). The V end lost 3 bases, the J end lost 2 bases, and 7 bases lay between the germline ends. The CDR3 has 13 amino acids. The germline gives CDR1 MNHEY, CDR2 SMNVEV (reference sequence). This chain's CDR3 is CASSFRGNTEAFF. For the CDR3, the DNA is TGTGCCAGCAGTTTTAGGGGAAACACTGAAGCTTTCTTT.

V gene TRBV7-2 combines with J gene TRBJ2-7; 10 nucleotides match TRBD1. Germline V lookup: CDR1 SGHTA, CDR2 FQGNSA. The CDR3 spans 15 residues. After removal of 4 bases from V and 2 bases from J, the junction contained 5 bases not matched to a gene. The CDR3 nucleotides are TGTGCCAGCAGCTATCCTGGGACAGGGGCCTACGAGCAGTACTTC. This codes for CASSYPGTGAYEQYF.

The chain links TRBV27 to TRBJ1-2, with a weak D call TRBD1 (5 bases). The CDR3 has 14 amino acids. Deletions cut 6 bases from V and 6 bases from J, with 17 bases between. Germline V gene data show CDR1 as MNHEY and CDR2 as SMNVEV (reference sequence). In nucleotides, the CDR3 is TGTGCCAGCAGCCAATGGGGGGTATTCGATGGCTACACCTTC. Protein: CASSQWGVFDGYTF.

This chain links TRBV20-1 with TRBJ1-1, with unresolved D. Germline lookup yields CDR1 DFQATT and CDR2 SNEGSKA (reference sequence). The CDR3 totals 10 residues. V shed 0 bases and J shed 8 bases, with 4 bases lying between them. This CDR3 reads CSAREPEAFF. In DNA, the CDR3 is TGCAGTGCTAGAGAGCCCGAAGCTTTCTTT.

The chain is built from TRBV4-3 and TRBJ1-2; weak D call: TRBD1 (6 bases). Germline-derived CDR1 and CDR2 are LGHNA and YSLEER. The CDR3 runs to 16 residues. Between the trimmed V and J ends, which lost 0 bases and 5 bases, there was a span of 16 bases. As DNA, the CDR3 is TGCGCCAGCAGCCAAGAGTCGCCGGGACAATGGTATGGCTACACCTTC. Translated, it gives CASSQESPGQWYGYTF.

The chain uses TRBV21-1 and TRBJ1-2. TRBV21-1 corresponds to a pseudogene. The CDR3 is 14 residues long. The CDR3 DNA follows: TGTGCCAGCAGCTTTTTTAGGGTAAGGAATGGCTACACCTTC. Encoded protein: CASSFFRVRNGYTF.

The chain joins TRBV27 to TRBJ1-2, with 10 bases that match TRBD1. The V gene's germline CDR1 is MNHEY and CDR2 SMNVEV (reference sequence). V gave up 3 bases and J gave up 8 bases; unmatched junction bases: 3. The CDR3 totals 13 residues. The CDR3 nucleotides are TGTGCCAGCAGTTTTGGACAGGGGGGCGGCTACACCTTC. Its translation is CASSFGQGGGYTF.

The chain uses TRBV28 and TRBJ2-1; 16 nucleotides agree with TRBD2. V dropped 6 bases and J dropped 7; count of bases not matched to a gene: 6. The CDR3 is 16 amino acids. CDR1 is MDHEN, CDR2 SYDVKM, per germline. The chain's CDR3 is CASRWGTSGRGNEQFF. The CDR3 nucleotides read TGTGCCAGCAGATGGGGGACTAGCGGGAGGGGGAATGAGCAGTTCTTC.

V gene TRBV6-5 combines with J gene TRBJ1-1; D not certain. V lost 2 bases and J 8 bases, leaving 12 bases between the germline ends. The CDR3 has 13 residues. Germline V CDR1 and CDR2: MNHEY, SVGAGI. The CDR3 DNA reads TGTGCCAGCAGTTACGATCCGGGCAGAGAAGCTTTCTTT. Its translation is CASSYDPGREAFF.

This sequence joins TRBV24-1 and TRBJ1-6; D remains unclear. This CDR3 has 14 amino acids. Trimming stripped 9 bases from V and 6 bases from J, with 14 bases between. Germline V gene lookup returns CDR1 KGHDR and CDR2 SFDVKD. The CDR3 here is CATSEEGRNSPLHF. CDR3 DNA sequence: TGTGCCACCTCGGAGGAGGGTCGTAATTCACCCCTCCACTTT.

The chain carries TRBV3-1 (or the pseudogene TRBV3-2) and TRBJ2-7; D is tentatively TRBD1 or TRBD2 (7 bases each). The V gene's germline CDR1 is LGHDT and CDR2 YNNKEL (reference sequence). This CDR3 region has 14 residues. Trimming took off 6 bases at V and 2 bases at J, with 14 bases between the two ends. The CDR3 nucleotides are TGTGCCAGCAGACTGACAGGGAGGGCCTACGAGCAGTACTTC. It specifies CASRLTGRAYEQYF.